One sample yielded the 6 T cell receptor beta chains listed below, sequenced in a study of blood T cell repertoires in COVID-19. The assay was immunoSEQ multiplex PCR, and TCRdb's table has in-frame clones only and misses some. This table has about 300,000 clones, 80% to 90% appearing once. The sequencing sample was made of peripheral blood. The receptors were gathered from a woman aged 45-60 years with acute or convalescent COVID-19.

V usage is TRBV4-1 and J usage is TRBJ2-1; TRBD1 might be the D (6 bases). CDR3 size: 14 residues. Germline values: CDR1 MGHRA, CDR2 YSYEKL. Trimming cost V 3 bases and J 9 bases, with 15 bases left between them. The CDR3 nucleotides are TGCGCCAGCAGCCAGGGGGTCGGGGACATTGAGCAGTTCTTC. Protein: CASSQGVGDIEQFF.

The chain links TRBV2 to TRBJ2-3; 9 nucleotides line up with TRBD2. Germline CDR1 and CDR2: SNHLY and FYNNEI. J gave up 2 bases and V 4 bases, and 4 bases lay outside the gene matches. This CDR3 is built from 15 residues. The CDR3 DNA follows: TGTGCCAGCAGTGTCAGACTAGCGGACACAGATACGCAGTATTTT. It is translated as CASSVRLADTDTQYF.

The V call is TRBV10-3, the J call TRBJ2-7, with TRBD2 identical over 8 bases. This CDR3 has 15 amino acids. V lost 8 bases to trimming and J lost 0 bases; unmatched junction nucleotides: 9. Per the germline V gene, CDR1 is ENHRY and CDR2 is SYGVKD. In DNA form, the CDR3 reads TGTGCCATCGGGGCGCGGGAGGTTAGCTCCTACGAGCAGTACTTC. Its protein is CAIGAREVSSYEQYF.

This sequence joins TRBV6-4 and TRBJ1-1, with D possibly matching TRBD1 (5 bases). The germline V and J ends were trimmed by 4 bases and 3 bases, with 12 bases remaining between them. Germline loops: CDR1 MRHNA, CDR2 SNTAGT. The CDR3 is 14 residues long. CDR3 protein: CASSVKGEDTEAFF. The CDR3 nucleotides read TGTGCCAGCAGTGTTAAAGGGGAGGACACTGAAGCTTTCTTT.

This clone has more than one count but fewer than ten. This chain uses TRBV6-2 or TRBV6-3 with TRBJ1-5; 8 bases line up with TRBD1. The CDR3 sequence is 14 residues long. Looked up from germline, CDR1 is MNHEY and CDR2 is SVGEGT. After removal of 7 bases from V and 6 bases from J, the junction contained 8 bases not matched to a gene. The DNA for the CDR3 is TGTGCCAGCACCCCCGACAGGGGAAGTCAGCCCCAGCATTTT. Its translation: CASTPDRGSQPQHF.

The chain joins TRBV30 to TRBJ1-5; D is undetermined. The CDR3 consists of 13 residues. The ends were cut back, 2 bases at V and 4 bases at J, with 9 bases in the middle. Germline V gene lookup returns CDR1 GTSNPN and CDR2 SVGIG (reference sequence). CDR3 DNA: TGTGCCTGGAGTAGTGCCGGGAATCAGCCCCAGCATTTT. Amino acids: CAWSSAGNQPQHF. Full variable domain (outside the CDR3, taken from reference TRBV30 and TRBJ1-5): SQTIHQWPATLVQPVGSPLSLECTVEGTSNPNLYWYRQAAGRGLQLLFYSVGIGQISSEVPQNLSASRPQDRQFILSSKKLLLSDSGFYLCAWSSAGNQPQHFGDGTRLSIL.